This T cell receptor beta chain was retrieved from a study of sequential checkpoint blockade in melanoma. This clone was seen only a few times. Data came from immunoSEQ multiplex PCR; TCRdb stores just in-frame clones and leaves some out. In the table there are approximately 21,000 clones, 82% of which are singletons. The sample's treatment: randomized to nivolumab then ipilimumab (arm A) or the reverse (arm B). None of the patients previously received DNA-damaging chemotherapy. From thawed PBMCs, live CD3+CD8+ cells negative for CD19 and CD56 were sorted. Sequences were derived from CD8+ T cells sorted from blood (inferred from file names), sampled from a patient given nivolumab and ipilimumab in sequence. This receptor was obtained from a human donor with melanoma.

The CDR3 sequence: CASSLQGGGQFF. The CDR3 coding sequence is TGTGCCAGCAGCTTACAGGGGGGAGGGCAGTTCTTC. The chain has TRBV12-2 and TRBJ2-1; TRBD1 is taken as the D call from the table, unchecked against the DNA. TRBV12-2 is an annotated pseudogene. There are 12 residues in the CDR3.